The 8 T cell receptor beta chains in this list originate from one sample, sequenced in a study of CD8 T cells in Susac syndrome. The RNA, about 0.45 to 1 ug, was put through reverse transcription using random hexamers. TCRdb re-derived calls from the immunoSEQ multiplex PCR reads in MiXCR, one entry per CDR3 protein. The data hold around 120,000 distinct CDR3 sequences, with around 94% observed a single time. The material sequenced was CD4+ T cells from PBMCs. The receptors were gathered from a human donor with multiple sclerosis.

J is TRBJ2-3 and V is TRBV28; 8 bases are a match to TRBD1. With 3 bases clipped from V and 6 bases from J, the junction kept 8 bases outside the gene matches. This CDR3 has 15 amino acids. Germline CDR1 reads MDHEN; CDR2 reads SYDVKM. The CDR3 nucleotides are TGTGCCAGCAGTTTGGCAGGGGGCATAGGGGATACGCAGTATTTT. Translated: CASSLAGGIGDTQYF.

The CDR3 region has the DNA TGCGCCAGCACCTCTCGCTTGGGGGAATACAATGAGCAGTTCTTC. It yields the protein CASTSRLGEYNEQFF. The chain recombines TRBV5-1 with TRBJ2-1; D is possibly TRBD1 or TRBD2 (5 bases each). Germline assignment: CDR1 SGHRS and CDR2 YFSETQ. The CDR3 extends over 15 amino acids. Trimming cost V 6 bases and J 4 bases, with 17 bases left between them.

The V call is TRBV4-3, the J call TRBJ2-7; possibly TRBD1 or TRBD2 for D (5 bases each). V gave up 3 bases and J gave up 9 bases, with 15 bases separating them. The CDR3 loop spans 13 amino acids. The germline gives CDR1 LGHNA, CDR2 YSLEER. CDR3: CASSQTTGTRQYF. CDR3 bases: TGCGCCAGCAGCCAGACAACCGGGACGAGGCAGTACTTC.

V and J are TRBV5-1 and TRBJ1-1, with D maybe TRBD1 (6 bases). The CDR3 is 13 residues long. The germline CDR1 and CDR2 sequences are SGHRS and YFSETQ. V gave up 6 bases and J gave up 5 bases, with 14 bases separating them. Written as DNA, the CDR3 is TGCGCCAGCACGATGACAGGACCAACTGAAGCTTTCTTT. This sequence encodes CASTMTGPTEAFF.

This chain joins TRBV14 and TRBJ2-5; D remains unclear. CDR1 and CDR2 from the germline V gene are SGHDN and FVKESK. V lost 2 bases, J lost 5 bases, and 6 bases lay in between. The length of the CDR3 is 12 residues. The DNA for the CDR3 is TGTGCCAGCAGCCAAACGGCCGAGACCCAGTACTTC. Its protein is CASSQTAETQYF.

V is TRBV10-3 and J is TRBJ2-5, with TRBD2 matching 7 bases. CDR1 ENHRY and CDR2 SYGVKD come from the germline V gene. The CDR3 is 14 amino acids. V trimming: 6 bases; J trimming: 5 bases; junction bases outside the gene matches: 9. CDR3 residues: CAIRSGLNEETQYF. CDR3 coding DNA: TGTGCCATCAGATCGGGACTAAACGAGGAGACCCAGTACTTC.

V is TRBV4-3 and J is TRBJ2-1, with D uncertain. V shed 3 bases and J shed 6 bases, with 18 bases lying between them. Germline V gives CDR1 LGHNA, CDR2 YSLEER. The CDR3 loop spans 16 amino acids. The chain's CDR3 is CASSHGSASLGNEQFF. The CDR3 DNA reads TGCGCCAGCAGCCACGGATCAGCGAGTTTGGGCAATGAGCAGTTCTTC.

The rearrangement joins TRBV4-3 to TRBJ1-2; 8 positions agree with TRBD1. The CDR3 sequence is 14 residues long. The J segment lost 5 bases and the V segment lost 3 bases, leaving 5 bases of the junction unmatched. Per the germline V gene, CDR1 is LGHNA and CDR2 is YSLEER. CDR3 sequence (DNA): TGCGCCAGCAGCCAGGCTAGACAGGGGTATGGCTACACCTTC. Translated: CASSQARQGYGYTF.